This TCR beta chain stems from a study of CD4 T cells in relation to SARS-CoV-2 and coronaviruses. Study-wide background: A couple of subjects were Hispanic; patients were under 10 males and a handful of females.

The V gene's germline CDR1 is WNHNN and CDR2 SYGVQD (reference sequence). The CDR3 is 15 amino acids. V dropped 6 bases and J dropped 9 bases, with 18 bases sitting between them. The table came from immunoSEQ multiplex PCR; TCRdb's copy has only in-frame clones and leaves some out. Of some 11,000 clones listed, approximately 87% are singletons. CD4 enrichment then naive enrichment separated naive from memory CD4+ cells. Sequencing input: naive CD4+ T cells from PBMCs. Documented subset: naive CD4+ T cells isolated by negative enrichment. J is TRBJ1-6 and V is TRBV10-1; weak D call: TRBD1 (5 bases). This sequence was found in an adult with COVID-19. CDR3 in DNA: TGCGCCAGCAGGTCTGGGTTGGGACCGGGTTCACCCCTCCACTTT. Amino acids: CASRSGLGPGSPLHF.